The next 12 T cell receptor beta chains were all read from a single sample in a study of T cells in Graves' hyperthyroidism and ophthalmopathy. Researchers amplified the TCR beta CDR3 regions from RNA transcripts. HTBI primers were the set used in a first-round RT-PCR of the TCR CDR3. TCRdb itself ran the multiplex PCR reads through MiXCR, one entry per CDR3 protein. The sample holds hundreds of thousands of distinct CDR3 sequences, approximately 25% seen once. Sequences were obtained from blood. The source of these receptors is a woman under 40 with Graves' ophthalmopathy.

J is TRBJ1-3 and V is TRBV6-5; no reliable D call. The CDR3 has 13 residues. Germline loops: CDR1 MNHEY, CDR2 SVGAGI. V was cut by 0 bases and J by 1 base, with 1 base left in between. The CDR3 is CASSYSSGNTIYF. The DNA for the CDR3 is TGTGCCAGCAGTTACTCGTCTGGAAACACCATATATTTT.

CDR3 sequence reads: CASSLAAGGQLTYEQYF. For the CDR3, the DNA is TGCGCCAGCAGCTTGGCCGCTGGAGGACAGCTTACCTACGAGCAGTACTTC. The chain joins TRBV5-1 to TRBJ2-7, with D tentatively TRBD1 (6 bases). CDR1 and CDR2 from the germline V gene are SGHRS and YFSETQ. Trimming stripped 0 bases from V and 2 bases from J, with 18 bases between. The CDR3 loop spans 17 amino acids.

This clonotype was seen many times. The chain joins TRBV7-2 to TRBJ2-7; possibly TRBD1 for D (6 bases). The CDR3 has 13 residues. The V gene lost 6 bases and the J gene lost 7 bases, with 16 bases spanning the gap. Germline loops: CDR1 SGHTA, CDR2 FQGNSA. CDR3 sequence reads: CASSRTQGGEQYF. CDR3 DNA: TGTGCCAGCAGTCGTACACAGGGTGGGGAGCAGTACTTC.

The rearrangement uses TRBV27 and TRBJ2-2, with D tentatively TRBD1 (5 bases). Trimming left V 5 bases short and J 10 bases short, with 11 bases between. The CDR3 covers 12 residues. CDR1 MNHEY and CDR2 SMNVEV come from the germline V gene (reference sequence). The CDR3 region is CASSAGFTELFF. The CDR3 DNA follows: TGTGCCAGCAGTGCAGGGTTCACGGAGCTGTTTTTT.

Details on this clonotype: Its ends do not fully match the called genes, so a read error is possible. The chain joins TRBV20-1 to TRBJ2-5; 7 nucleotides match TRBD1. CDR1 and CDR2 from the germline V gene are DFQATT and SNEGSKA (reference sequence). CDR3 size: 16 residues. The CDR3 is CSAVIGTASYQETRYF. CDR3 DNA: TGCAGTGCAGTAATCGGGACAGCTTCGTACCAAGAGACCCGGTACTTC.

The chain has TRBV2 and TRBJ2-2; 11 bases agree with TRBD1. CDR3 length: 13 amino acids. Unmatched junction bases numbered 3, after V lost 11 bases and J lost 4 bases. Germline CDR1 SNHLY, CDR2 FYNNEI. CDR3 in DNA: TGTGCCTCCGGGACAGGGGGCACCGGGGAGCTGTTTTTT. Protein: CASGTGGTGELFF.

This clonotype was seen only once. The CDR3 sequence: CASSLVAGQGYEQYF. The CDR3 DNA reads as TGTGCCAGCAGTTTGGTTGCAGGACAGGGCTACGAGCAGTACTTC. V usage is TRBV28 and J usage is TRBJ2-7, with 8 bases aligning to TRBD1. Germline V lookup: CDR1 MDHEN, CDR2 SYDVKM. This CDR3 spans 15 amino acids. V shed 3 bases, J shed 3 bases, and the junction held 7 bases outside the gene matches.

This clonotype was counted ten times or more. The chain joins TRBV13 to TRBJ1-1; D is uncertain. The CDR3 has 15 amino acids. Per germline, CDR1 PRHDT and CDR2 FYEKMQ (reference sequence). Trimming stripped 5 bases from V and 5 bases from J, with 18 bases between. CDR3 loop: CASSPRGVLGTEAFF. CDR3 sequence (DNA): TGTGCCAGCAGCCCCCGTGGGGTTCTTGGTACTGAAGCTTTCTTT.

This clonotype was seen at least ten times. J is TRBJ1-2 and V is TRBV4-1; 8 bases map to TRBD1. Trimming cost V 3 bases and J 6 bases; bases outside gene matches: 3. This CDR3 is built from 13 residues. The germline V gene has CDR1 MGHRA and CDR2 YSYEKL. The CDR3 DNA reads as TGCGCCAGCAGCCACAGGGGGCTGAATGGCTACACCTTC. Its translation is CASSHRGLNGYTF.

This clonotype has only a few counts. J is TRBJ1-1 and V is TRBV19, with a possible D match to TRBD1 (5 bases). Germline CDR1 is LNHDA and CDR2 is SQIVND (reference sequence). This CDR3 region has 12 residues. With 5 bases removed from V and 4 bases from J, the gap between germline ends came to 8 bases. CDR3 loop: CASSGGSTEAFF. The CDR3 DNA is TGTGCCAGTAGTGGGGGGAGCACTGAAGCTTTCTTT.

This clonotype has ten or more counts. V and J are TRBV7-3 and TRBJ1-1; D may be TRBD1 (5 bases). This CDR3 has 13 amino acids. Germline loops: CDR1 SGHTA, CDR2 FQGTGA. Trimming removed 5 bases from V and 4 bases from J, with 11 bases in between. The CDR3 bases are TGTGCCAGCAGCCAGGGTAGCACCACTGAAGCTTTCTTT. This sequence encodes CASSQGSTTEAFF.

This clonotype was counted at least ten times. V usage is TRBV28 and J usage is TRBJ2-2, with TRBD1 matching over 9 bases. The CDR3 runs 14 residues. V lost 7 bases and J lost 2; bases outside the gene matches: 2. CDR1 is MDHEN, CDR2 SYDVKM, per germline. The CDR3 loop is CASKTGGNTGELFF. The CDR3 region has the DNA TGTGCCAGCAAGACAGGGGGAAACACCGGGGAGCTGTTTTTT.